This T cell receptor beta chain came from a study of metastatic and nonmetastatic thyroid tumors. In the study overall: Samples came from malignant and benign thyroid patients, and repertoires were compared across blood and tumor or nodule tissue.

Note on this clone: The antigen remains undetermined.

In the study's own analysis: In papillary thyroid cancer, a distant-metastasis classifier was built using CDR3 differences across clinicopathological groups. TCRdb re-analyzed the PCR reads through MiXCR. TCRdb, not the original authors, processed these V and J calls. The table shows under 20,000 clones, with approximately 35% occurring only once. No treatment of any kind had been given to any patient before thyroid surgery. CDR1 WNHNN and CDR2 SYGVQD come from the germline V gene (reference sequence). V lost 1 base to trimming and J lost 9 bases, with 13 bases between them. This CDR3 is 13 amino acids long. Study outcomes and limitations: Malignant thyroid tumors reportedly had TCR beta diversity that was significantly higher than in benign nodules, in blood and tumor.

The chain has TRBV10-1 and TRBJ2-7; D may be TRBD1 (7 bases). Sample: tumor tissue. This TCR was recovered from a female donor with papillary thyroid cancer or a benign thyroid nodule (not recorded which). Some clones in this sample may be carry-over from other donors' samples. Here the CDR3 reads CASSEYRGGGQYF. The CDR3 coding sequence is TGCGCCAGCAGTGAGTACAGGGGAGGCGGGCAGTACTTC.